The 22 T cell receptor beta chains below were found in one sample sequenced in a study of vaccination and CD4 T cells after COVID-19. No antigens are known for them. The study sequenced cultured CD4+ T cell DNA using the Oncomine TCR Beta short-read assay. TCRdb recomputed calls from the PCR reads with MiXCR, one row per CDR3 protein. The sample records about 15,000 distinct CDR3 sequences, approximately 73% being singletons. The treatment: approximately nine-day PBMC culture with coronavirus spike peptide pools or control peptides (ViraFEST assay). The specimen sequenced was CD4+ T cells from blood, cultured in vitro. These TCRs come from a human donor who had recovered from COVID-19.

The genes are TRBV20-1 and TRBJ1-2, with D possibly matching TRBD1 (6 bases). Trimming removed 2 bases at V and 3 bases at J, with 22 bases between. The CDR3 totals 17 residues. Germline V lookup: CDR1 DFQATT, CDR2 SNEGSKA (reference sequence). The CDR3 region has the DNA TGCAGTGCTAGACCCTGGGGACATGGGGGTTTTGACTATGGCTACACCTTC. Protein product: CSARPWGHGGFDYGYTF.

This clonotype was counted a few times. The chain recombines TRBV20-1 with TRBJ1-6; D gene ambiguous. V lost 0 bases and J 13 bases, leaving 16 bases between the germline ends. CDR3 length: 14 residues. CDR1 and CDR2 (germline): DFQATT, SNEGSKA (reference sequence). In nucleotides, the CDR3 is TGCAGTGCTAGAGATCAGGACGGAAGAGGTCCCCTCCACTTT. It codes for CSARDQDGRGPLHF.

This clonotype was seen once. V usage is TRBV20-1 and J usage is TRBJ2-7; D possibly matches TRBD1 or TRBD2 (5 bases each). The ends were cut back, 2 bases at V and 4 bases at J, with 15 bases in the middle. The CDR3 runs 14 residues. Germline V gene sequence: CDR1 DFQATT, CDR2 SNEGSKA (reference sequence). In DNA, the CDR3 is TGCAGTGCTAGAAATGCAGGGACCACTTACGAGCAGTACTTC. It specifies CSARNAGTTYEQYF.

The V call is TRBV6-1, the J call TRBJ2-7, with 11 bases aligning to TRBD1. CDR1 MNHNS and CDR2 SASEGT come from the germline V gene. This CDR3 has 15 residues. Trimming removed 6 bases from V and 0 bases from J; junction bases left unmatched: 4. The chain's CDR3 is CASSSGTGGSYEQYF. CDR3 bases: TGTGCCAGCAGCTCCGGGACAGGGGGCTCCTACGAGCAGTACTTC.

V is TRBV6-2 or TRBV6-3 and J is TRBJ1-2, with a possible D match to TRBD1 (5 bases). Germline CDR1 and CDR2: MNHEY and SVGEGT. The ends were cut back, 6 bases at V and 8 bases at J, with 19 bases in the middle. CDR3 length: 14 residues. The CDR3 here is CASRYDSAAGGYTF. The CDR3 bases are TGTGCCAGCAGGTATGACAGCGCAGCAGGAGGCTACACCTTC.

The V gene is TRBV4-2, the J gene TRBJ1-2, with a weak D call TRBD1 (5 bases). Looked up from germline, CDR1 is LGHNA and CDR2 is YNFKEQ. Trimming removed 1 base from V and 2 bases from J, with 14 bases in between. This CDR3 is 16 amino acids long. The CDR3, as DNA: TGTGCCAGCAGCCAAGGTATAAGGGGAGGAAACTATGGCTACACCTTC. It specifies CASSQGIRGGNYGYTF.

J is TRBJ1-2 and V is TRBV29-1; no firm D call. Trimming removed 7 bases at V and 8 bases at J, with 23 bases between. The CDR3 length is 14 residues. Germline lookup yields CDR1 SQVTM and CDR2 ANQGSEA. CDR3: CSAAVDLMVRGYTF. The CDR3 region has the DNA TGCAGCGCCGCCGTCGACCTAATGGTGCGGGGCTACACCTTC.

V is TRBV6-5 and J is TRBJ1-6; D not resolved. The germline CDR1 and CDR2 sequences are MNHEY and SVGAGI. This CDR3 is 15 amino acids long. V gave up 0 bases and J gave up 4 bases, with 7 bases separating them. CDR3 in amino acids: CASSYSSDYNSPLHF. CDR3 coding DNA: TGTGCCAGCAGTTACTCATCGGATTATAATTCACCCCTCCACTTT.

V is TRBV28 and J is TRBJ1-1; tentatively, D is TRBD1 (6 bases). Germline-derived CDR1 and CDR2 are MDHEN and SYDVKM. The CDR3 has 13 residues. Trimming cost V 5 bases and J 5 bases, with 12 bases left between them. In DNA, the CDR3 is TGTGCCAGCAGTCCTACAGGGAGGACTGAAGCTTTCTTT. Translating gives CASSPTGRTEAFF.

The chain is built from TRBV6-5 and TRBJ2-7, with TRBD1 as a possible D gene (5 bases). Trimming pared 2 bases from V and 0 bases from J, leaving 8 bases between. From germline, CDR1 is MNHEY and CDR2 SVGAGI. CDR3 length: 14 amino acids. The CDR3, as DNA: TGTGCCAGCAGTTACACAGGTATCTCCTACGAGCAGTACTTC. It codes for CASSYTGISYEQYF.

This chain uses TRBV7-2 with TRBJ1-1, with 9 positions matching TRBD1. The CDR3 sequence is 15 residues long. J lost 4 bases, V lost 0 bases, and 3 bases had no gene match. Germline assignment: CDR1 SGHTA and CDR2 FQGNSA. The CDR3, as DNA: TGTGCCAGCAGCTTAGCCACAGGGGGCGGCACTGAAGCTTTCTTT. It is translated as CASSLATGGGTEAFF.

This clonotype occurred a few times. This chain uses TRBV10-3 with TRBJ1-2; D not certain. This CDR3 comprises 12 residues. Trimming cost V 3 bases and J 10 bases, with 12 bases left between them. Germline V gene lookup returns CDR1 ENHRY and CDR2 SYGVKD. CDR3 protein: CAISDQLSDYTF. The CDR3 nucleotides are TGTGCCATCAGTGATCAACTCTCAGACTACACCTTC.

This sequence joins TRBV7-9 and TRBJ1-2; D is undetermined. The CDR3 has 12 amino acids. V was trimmed by 7 bases and J by 8 bases, leaving 14 bases between them. The germline CDR1 and CDR2 sequences are SEHNR and FQNEAQ (reference sequence). CDR3 residues: CASTPAGGGYTF. CDR3 in DNA: TGTGCCAGCACCCCAGCGGGAGGCGGCTACACCTTC.

V gene TRBV7-6 combines with J gene TRBJ1-5, with D perhaps matching TRBD1 (6 bases). CDR1 and CDR2 (germline): SGHVS, FNYEAQ. This CDR3 comprises 14 residues. Trimming took 5 bases from V and 5 from J, leaving 13 bases between them. The CDR3 protein is CASSPGTPDQPQHF. The CDR3 bases are TGTGCCAGCAGCCCAGGGACACCAGATCAGCCCCAGCATTTT.

V usage is TRBV20-1 and J usage is TRBJ1-4; 7 bases align to TRBD1. This CDR3 is 13 amino acids long. Germline CDR1 and CDR2: DFQATT and SNEGSKA (reference sequence). V was clipped by 3 bases and J by 12 bases; unmatched bases: 10. CDR3 sequence: CSARGQYLGQLFF. CDR3 bases: TGCAGTGCTAGGGGACAGTATTTAGGGCAACTGTTTTTT.

Only one count was recorded for this clonotype. The J gene is TRBJ2-7, the V gene TRBV7-7; TRBD1 matches at 10 bases. Looked up from germline, CDR1 is SSHAT and CDR2 is FNYEAQ (reference sequence). After removal of 5 bases from V and 3 bases from J, the junction contained 7 bases not matched to a gene. This CDR3 contains 15 residues. The CDR3 nucleotides are TGTGCCAGCAGCGACGGGACAGGGGCCAACTACGAGCAGTACTTC. It encodes CASSDGTGANYEQYF.

The rearrangement uses TRBV6-1 and TRBJ2-5; D possibly matches TRBD1 or TRBD2 (5 bases each). V dropped 6 bases and J dropped 5 bases, with 16 bases sitting between them. From germline, CDR1 is MNHNS and CDR2 SASEGT. This CDR3 has 14 amino acids. Here the CDR3 DNA reads TGTGCCAGCAGCGAGGGACCCGGGCGGGAGACCCAGTACTTC. It translates to CASSEGPGRETQYF.

J is TRBJ1-5 and V is TRBV15; no clear D. CDR3 length: 13 residues. Deletions cut 11 bases from V and 3 bases from J, with 14 bases between. The germline CDR1 and CDR2 sequences are LNHNV and YYDKDF (reference sequence). CDR3 region: CARTWGSNQPQHF. The CDR3 DNA reads TGTGCCCGGACCTGGGGTTCCAATCAGCCCCAGCATTTT.

A remark on this clonotype: The junction does not match germline at one end; this may be a read error. The rearrangement joins TRBV6-1 to TRBJ1-1; D is unclear. The germline V gene encodes CDR1 MNHNS and CDR2 SASEGT. This CDR3 has 13 amino acids. The CDR3 DNA follows: TGTGCCAGCAGCGAAGCCCACTTCACTGAAGCTTTCTTT. It specifies CASSEAHFTEAFF.

V is TRBV7-2 and J is TRBJ1-1, with D possibly TRBD1 on 5 matching bases. V was pared by 2 bases and J by 3 bases, with 13 bases between. This CDR3 contains 15 residues. Germline V CDR1 and CDR2: SGHTA, FQGNSA. The CDR3 protein is CASSLFGGKDTEAFF. CDR3 nucleotides: TGTGCCAGCAGCTTATTTGGGGGTAAGGACACTGAAGCTTTCTTT.

The chain combines TRBV7-2 with TRBJ2-7, with D hard to call. Trimming cost V 1 base and J 7 bases, with 8 bases left between them. The CDR3 spans 12 residues. The germline gives CDR1 SGHTA, CDR2 FQGNSA. The CDR3 here is CASSLGASEQYF. The CDR3 DNA is TGTGCCAGCAGCTTAGGGGCGAGTGAGCAGTACTTC.

The gene calls are TRBV19 and TRBJ2-7; 10 nucleotides match TRBD2. From germline, CDR1 is LNHDA and CDR2 SQIVND (reference sequence). The junction had 5 bases not matched to a gene; V was cut back by 3 bases and J by 3 bases. The CDR3 spans 15 residues. The CDR3 loop reads CASSIAASGSYEQYF. CDR3 DNA sequence: TGTGCCAGTAGTATCGCGGCTAGCGGGAGCTACGAGCAGTACTTC.